The rows below give T cell receptor beta chains drawn from one sample of a study of T cells in Graves' hyperthyroidism and ophthalmopathy. TCRdb ran MiXCR on the multiplex PCR reads and lists one entry per CDR3 protein. This sample has around 580,000 distinct CDR3 sequences, with approximately 16% found just once. The specimen sequenced was blood. The receptors come from a woman between 18 and 30 years old with Graves' hyperthyroidism. The CDR3 runs from the conserved cysteine through the conserved F or W. A D gene is named only where the DNA matches it firmly. Size is omitted from some rows. Given values are once, few, many or a class for expanded clones.

len: 16; abundance: few; j_gene: TRBJ2-6; d_gene: .; v_gene: TRBV28; CDR3aa: CASRRTGSSGANVLTF; CDR3nt: TGTGCCAGCAGACGGACGGGGAGCTCTGGGGCCAACGTCCTGACTTTC
len: 17; abundance: many; j_gene: TRBJ2-5; d_gene: TRBD2; v_gene: TRBV12-3/TRBV12-4; CDR3aa: CASSRALSGRIGETQYF; CDR3nt: TGTGCCAGCAGTCGGGCCCTTAGCGGGAGAATAGGAGAGACCCAGTACTTC
len: 13; abundance: .; j_gene: TRBJ1-5; d_gene: TRBD1; v_gene: TRBV30; CDR3aa: CAWGQGIRQPQHF; CDR3nt: TGTGCCTGGGGACAGGGAATTAGGCAGCCCCAGCATTTT
len: 14; abundance: few; j_gene: TRBJ2-1; d_gene: .; v_gene: TRBV12-3/TRBV12-4; CDR3aa: CASSLGPLRAEQFF; CDR3nt: TGTGCCAGCAGTTTGGGGCCTCTTAGAGCTGAGCAGTTCTTC
len: 16; abundance: many; j_gene: TRBJ1-4; d_gene: .; v_gene: TRBV18; CDR3aa: CASSPGPTSANEKLFF; CDR3nt: TGTGCCAGCTCACCGGGACCGACGTCGGCTAATGAAAAACTGTTTTTT
len: 13; abundance: many; j_gene: TRBJ1-4; d_gene: .; v_gene: TRBV20-1; CDR3aa: CSARGATNEKLFF; CDR3nt: TGCAGTGCTAGAGGGGCAACTAATGAAAAACTGTTTTTT
len: 14; abundance: many; j_gene: TRBJ1-5; d_gene: .; v_gene: TRBV6-1; CDR3aa: CASSEGLRNQPQHF; CDR3nt: TGTGCCAGCAGTGAAGGACTCCGCAATCAGCCCCAGCATTTT
len: 16; abundance: few; j_gene: TRBJ2-4; d_gene: .; v_gene: TRBV18; CDR3aa: CASSPGTPLAKNIQYF; CDR3nt: TGTGCCAGCTCCCCCGGGACTCCACTAGCCAAAAACATTCAGTACTTC
len: 14; abundance: .; j_gene: TRBJ2-1; d_gene: .; v_gene: TRBV7-3; CDR3aa: CASSPTPLGNEQFF; CDR3nt: TGTGCCAGCAGCCCCACTCCTCTAGGGAATGAGCAGTTCTTC
len: 15; abundance: many; j_gene: TRBJ1-6; d_gene: .; v_gene: TRBV2; CDR3aa: CASSQGHGQMSPLHF; CDR3nt: TGTGCCAGCAGCCAGGGGCATGGACAGATGTCACCCCTCCACTTT
len: 15; abundance: many; j_gene: TRBJ1-1; d_gene: .; v_gene: TRBV29-1; CDR3aa: CSVEAGFGMRSEAFF; CDR3nt: TGCAGCGTTGAAGCCGGTTTTGGGATGAGATCTGAAGCTTTCTTT
len: 14; abundance: few; j_gene: TRBJ1-5; d_gene: TRBD1; v_gene: TRBV10-3; CDR3aa: CAISTGQGQQPQHF; CDR3nt: TGTGCCATCAGTACTGGACAGGGGCAACAGCCCCAGCATTTT
len: 15; abundance: few; j_gene: TRBJ2-5; d_gene: TRBD2; v_gene: TRBV20-1; CDR3aa: CSARLGAGGGETQYF; CDR3nt: TGCAGTGCTAGATTAGGAGCGGGAGGGGGAGAGACCCAGTACTTC
len: 13; abundance: medium-sized; j_gene: TRBJ1-1; d_gene: .; v_gene: TRBV18; CDR3aa: CASSSGQNTEAFF; CDR3nt: TGTGCCAGCAGCTCGGGACAGAACACTGAAGCTTTCTTT
len: 15; abundance: .; j_gene: TRBJ1-6; d_gene: .; v_gene: TRBV20-1; CDR3aa: CSARSDRGWGSPLHF; CDR3nt: TGCAGTGCTAGAAGCGATAGGGGGTGGGGTTCACCCCTCCACTTT
len: 12; abundance: many; j_gene: TRBJ1-1; d_gene: .; v_gene: TRBV12-3/TRBV12-4; CDR3aa: CASSPLNTEAFF; CDR3nt: TGTGCCAGCAGTCCGCTGAACACTGAAGCTTTCTTT
len: 14; abundance: .; j_gene: TRBJ1-1; d_gene: .; v_gene: TRBV20-1; CDR3aa: CSARVWGFNTEAFF; CDR3nt: TGCAGTGCTAGGGTCTGGGGCTTTAACACTGAAGCTTTCTTT
len: 13; abundance: many; j_gene: TRBJ2-7; d_gene: TRBD2; v_gene: TRBV20-1; CDR3aa: CSARPSGSYEQYF; CDR3nt: TGCAGTGCTAGACCTAGCGGGAGCTACGAGCAGTACTTC
len: 11; abundance: few; j_gene: TRBJ2-5; d_gene: .; v_gene: TRBV29-1; CDR3aa: CSVEDRFLWYF; CDR3nt: TGCAGCGTTGAAGATAGGTTCCTTTGGTACTTC
len: 16; abundance: many; j_gene: TRBJ1-1; d_gene: TRBD1; v_gene: TRBV6-1; CDR3aa: CASRTGTGDMNTEAFF; CDR3nt: TGTGCCAGCAGGACCGGGACAGGGGATATGAACACTGAAGCTTTCTTT
len: 13; abundance: many; j_gene: TRBJ1-3; d_gene: .; v_gene: TRBV11-3; CDR3aa: CASSIPPGNTIYF; CDR3nt: TGTGCCAGCAGCATACCGCCCGGAAACACCATATATTTT
len: 15; abundance: .; j_gene: TRBJ2-7; d_gene: .; v_gene: TRBV19; CDR3aa: CASSITATVSYEQYF; CDR3nt: TGTGCCAGTAGTATAACGGCGACGGTCTCCTACGAGCAGTACTTC
len: 16; abundance: few; j_gene: TRBJ1-3; d_gene: .; v_gene: TRBV4-3; CDR3aa: CASSQGTGQPGNTIYF; CDR3nt: TGCGCCAGCAGCCAAGGGACGGGACAACCTGGAAACACCATATATTTT
len: 16; abundance: many; j_gene: TRBJ2-7; d_gene: TRBD2; v_gene: TRBV6-6; CDR3aa: CASSYSITSGRYEQYF; CDR3nt: TGTGCCAGCAGTTACTCGATCACTAGCGGGCGGTACGAGCAGTACTTC
len: 14; abundance: .; j_gene: TRBJ1-5; d_gene: .; v_gene: TRBV19; CDR3aa: CASSPPVRHQPQHF; CDR3nt: TGTGCCAGTAGTCCTCCAGTCCGTCATCAGCCCCAGCATTTT
len: 11; abundance: many; j_gene: TRBJ2-3; d_gene: .; v_gene: TRBV12-3/TRBV12-4; CDR3aa: CASSEGDTQYF; CDR3nt: TGTGCCAGCAGCGAGGGAGATACGCAGTATTTT
len: 12; abundance: .; j_gene: TRBJ2-7; d_gene: .; v_gene: TRBV7-2; CDR3aa: CASRRAIYEQYF; CDR3nt: TGTGCCAGCAGACGGGCAATCTACGAGCAGTACTTC
len: 14; abundance: many; j_gene: TRBJ2-7; d_gene: TRBD2; v_gene: TRBV28; CDR3aa: CASSASGSSYEQYF; CDR3nt: TGTGCCAGCAGTGCTAGCGGGAGCTCCTACGAGCAGTACTTC
len: 13; abundance: few; j_gene: TRBJ1-2; d_gene: .; v_gene: TRBV30; CDR3aa: CAWAPGVGYGYTF; CDR3nt: TGTGCCTGGGCTCCAGGGGTAGGCTATGGCTACACCTTC
len: 14; abundance: .; j_gene: TRBJ1-5; d_gene: .; v_gene: TRBV6-1; CDR3aa: CASAWDGSNQPQHF; CDR3nt: TGTGCCAGCGCCTGGGACGGAAGCAATCAGCCCCAGCATTTT